This T cell receptor beta chain was captured by sequencing in a study of cytotoxic CD8 clonotypes in ibrutinib-treated CLL. Study at large: Patient counts were ten to eleven relapsed/refractory, around 15 treatment-naive and some 17 IGHV unmutated. Study findings and constraints: Patients showed higher baseline clonality than age-matched healthy donors, and it tracked circulating CD8+ T-cell counts.

Repertoires were generated with immunoSEQ multiplex PCR, while TCRdb's copy carries only in-frame clones and drops some. This table holds 150,000 to 200,000 clones, approximately 80% found once. Concerning this clone: Its antigen is as yet unknown.

Sequences were derived from PBMCs, sampled after 12 months of ibrutinib treatment. The sequence derives from a human donor with chronic lymphocytic leukemia.

The CDR3 nucleotides are TGTGCCAGCAGTTACGTGGGGGGGACGTACCAAGAGACCCAGTACTTC. This encodes CASSYVGGTYQETQYF. V gene TRBV6-5 combines with J gene TRBJ2-5, with 7 bases lining up with TRBD2. CDR3 size: 16 residues. V lost 2 bases, J lost 0 bases, and 6 bases stayed unmatched. The germline V gene encodes CDR1 MNHEY and CDR2 SVGAGI.